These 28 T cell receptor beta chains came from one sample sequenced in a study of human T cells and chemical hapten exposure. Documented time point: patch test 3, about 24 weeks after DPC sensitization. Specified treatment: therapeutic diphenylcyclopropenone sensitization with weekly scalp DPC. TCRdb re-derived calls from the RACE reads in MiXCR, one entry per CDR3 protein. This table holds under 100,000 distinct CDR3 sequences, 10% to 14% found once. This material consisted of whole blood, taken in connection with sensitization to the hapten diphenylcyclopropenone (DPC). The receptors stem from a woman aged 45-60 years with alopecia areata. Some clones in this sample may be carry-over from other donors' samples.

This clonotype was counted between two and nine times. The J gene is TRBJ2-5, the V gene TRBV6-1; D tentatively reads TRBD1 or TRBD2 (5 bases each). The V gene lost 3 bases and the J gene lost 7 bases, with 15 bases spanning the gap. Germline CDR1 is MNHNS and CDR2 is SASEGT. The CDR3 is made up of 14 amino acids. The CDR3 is CASSEGTASRTQYF. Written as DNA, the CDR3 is TGTGCCAGCAGTGAGGGGACGGCCTCACGGACCCAGTACTTC.

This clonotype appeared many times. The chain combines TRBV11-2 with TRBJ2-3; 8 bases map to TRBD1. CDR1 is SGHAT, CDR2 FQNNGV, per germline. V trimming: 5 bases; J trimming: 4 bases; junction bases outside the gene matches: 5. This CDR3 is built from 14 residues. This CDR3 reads CASSMGQAADTQYF. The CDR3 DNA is TGTGCCAGCAGCATGGGACAGGCGGCAGATACGCAGTATTTT.

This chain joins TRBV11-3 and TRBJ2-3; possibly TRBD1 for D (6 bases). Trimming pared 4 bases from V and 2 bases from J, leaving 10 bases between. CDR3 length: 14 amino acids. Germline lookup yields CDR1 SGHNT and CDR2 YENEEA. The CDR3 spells CASSSRTVTDTQYF. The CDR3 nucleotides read TGTGCCAGCAGCTCTCGGACAGTCACAGATACGCAGTATTTT. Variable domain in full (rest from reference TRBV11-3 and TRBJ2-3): EAGVVQSPRYKIIEKKQPVAFWCNPISGHNTLYWYLQNLGQGPELLIRYENEEAVDDSQLPKDRFSAERLKGVDSTLKIQPAELGDSAVYLCASSSRTVTDTQYFGPGTRLTVL.

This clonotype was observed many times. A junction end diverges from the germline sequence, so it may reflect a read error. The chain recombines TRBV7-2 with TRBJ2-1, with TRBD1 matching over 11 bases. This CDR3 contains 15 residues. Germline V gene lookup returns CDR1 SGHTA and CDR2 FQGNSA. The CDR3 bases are TGTGCCAGCAGTTTAGCCGGACAGGGGGCCAATGAGCAGTTCTTC. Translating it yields CASSLAGQGANEQFF. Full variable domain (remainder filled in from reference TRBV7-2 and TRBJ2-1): GAGVSQSPSNKVTEKGKDVELRCDPISGHTALYWYRQSLGQGLEFLIYFQGNSAPDKSGLPSDRFSAERTGGSVSTLTIQRTQQEDSAVYLCASSLAGQGANEQFFGPGTRLTVL.

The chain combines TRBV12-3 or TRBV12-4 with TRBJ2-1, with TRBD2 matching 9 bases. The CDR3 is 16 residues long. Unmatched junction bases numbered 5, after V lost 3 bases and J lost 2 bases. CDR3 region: CASSFSGGRAYNEQFF. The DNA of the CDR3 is TGTGCCAGCAGTTTTTCCGGCGGGAGGGCCTACAATGAGCAGTTCTTC.

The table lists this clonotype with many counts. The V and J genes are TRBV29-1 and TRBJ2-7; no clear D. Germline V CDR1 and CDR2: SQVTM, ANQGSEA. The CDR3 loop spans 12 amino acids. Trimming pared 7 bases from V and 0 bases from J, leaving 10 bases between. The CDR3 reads CSAGGSSYEQYF. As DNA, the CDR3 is TGCAGCGCCGGCGGCAGCTCCTACGAGCAGTACTTC.

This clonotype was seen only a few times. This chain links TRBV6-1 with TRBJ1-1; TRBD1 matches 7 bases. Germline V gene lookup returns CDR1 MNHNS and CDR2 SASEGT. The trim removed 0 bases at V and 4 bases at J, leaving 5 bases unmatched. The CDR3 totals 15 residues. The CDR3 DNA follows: TGTGCCAGCAGTGAAGCTGGCAGGGGGGTCACTGAAGCTTTCTTT. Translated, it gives CASSEAGRGVTEAFF.

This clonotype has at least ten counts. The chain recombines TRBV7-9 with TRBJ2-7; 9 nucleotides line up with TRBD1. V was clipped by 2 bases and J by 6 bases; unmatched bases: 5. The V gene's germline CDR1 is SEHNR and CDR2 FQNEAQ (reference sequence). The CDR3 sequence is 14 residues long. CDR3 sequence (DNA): TGTGCCAGCAGCTTAACCCGGACAGGGGCCGAGCAGTACTTC. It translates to CASSLTRTGAEQYF.

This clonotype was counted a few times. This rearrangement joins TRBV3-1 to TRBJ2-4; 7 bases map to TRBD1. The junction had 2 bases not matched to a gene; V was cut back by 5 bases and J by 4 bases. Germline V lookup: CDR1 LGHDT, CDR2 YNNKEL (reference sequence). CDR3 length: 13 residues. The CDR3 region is CASSKGQKNIQYF. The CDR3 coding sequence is TGTGCCAGCAGCAAGGGACAGAAAAACATTCAGTACTTC.

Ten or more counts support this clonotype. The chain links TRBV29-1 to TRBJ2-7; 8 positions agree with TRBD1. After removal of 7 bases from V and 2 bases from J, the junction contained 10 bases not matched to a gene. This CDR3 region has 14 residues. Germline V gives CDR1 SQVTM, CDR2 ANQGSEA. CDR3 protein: CSGRTGTGTYEQYF. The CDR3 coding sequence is TGCAGCGGGAGAACCGGGACAGGTACCTACGAGCAGTACTTC.

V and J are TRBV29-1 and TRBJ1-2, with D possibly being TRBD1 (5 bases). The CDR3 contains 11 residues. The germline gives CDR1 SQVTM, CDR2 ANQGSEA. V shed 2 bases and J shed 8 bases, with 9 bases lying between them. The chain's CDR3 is CSVEWGEGYTF. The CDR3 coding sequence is TGCAGCGTTGAATGGGGGGAGGGCTACACCTTC. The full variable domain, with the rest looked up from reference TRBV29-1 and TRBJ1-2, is SAVISQKPSRDICQRGTSLTIQCQVDSQVTMMFWYRQQPGQSLTLIATANQGSEATYESGFVIDKFPISRPNLTFSTLTVSNMSPEDSSIYLCSVEWGEGYTFGSGTRLTVV.

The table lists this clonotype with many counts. CDR3 amino acids: CASSLHNYPSTDTQYF. As DNA, the CDR3 is TGTGCCAGCAGCTTGCACAACTACCCTAGCACAGATACGCAGTATTTT. The chain couples TRBV5-5 to TRBJ2-3; D gene unclear. CDR3 length equals 16 residues. Germline-derived CDR1 and CDR2 are SGHKS and YYEKEE (reference sequence). V was trimmed by 1 base and J by 0 bases, leaving 12 bases between them.

The CDR3 coding sequence is TGTGCCAGCTCACCACTAAGCGATACGCAGTATTTT. Translation gives CASSPLSDTQYF. V is TRBV18 and J is TRBJ2-3; D not resolved. Trimming removed 1 base at V and 6 bases at J, with 5 bases between. Per the germline V gene, CDR1 is KGHSH and CDR2 is LQKENI. This CDR3 region has 12 residues.

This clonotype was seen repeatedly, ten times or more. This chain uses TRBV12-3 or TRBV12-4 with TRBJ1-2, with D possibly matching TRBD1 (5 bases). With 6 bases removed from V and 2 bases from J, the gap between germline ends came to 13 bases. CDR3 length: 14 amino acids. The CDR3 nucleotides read TGTGCCAGCAGCCACCCCCAGGGAAACTATGGCTACACCTTC. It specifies CASSHPQGNYGYTF.

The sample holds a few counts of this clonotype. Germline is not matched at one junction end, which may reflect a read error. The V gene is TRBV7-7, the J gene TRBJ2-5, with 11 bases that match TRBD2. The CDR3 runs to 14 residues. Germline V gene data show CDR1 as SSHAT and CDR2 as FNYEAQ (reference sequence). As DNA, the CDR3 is TGTGCTAGCAGCGTAGCGGGAGGGCAAGAGACCCAGTACTTC. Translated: CASSVAGGQETQYF.

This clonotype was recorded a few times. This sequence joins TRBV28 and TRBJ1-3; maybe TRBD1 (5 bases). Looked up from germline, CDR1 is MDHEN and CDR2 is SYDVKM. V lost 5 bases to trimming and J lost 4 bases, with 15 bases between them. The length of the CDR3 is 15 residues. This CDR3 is CASSVGTVGGNTIYF. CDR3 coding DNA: TGTGCCAGCAGTGTAGGGACTGTCGGAGGAAACACCATATATTTT.

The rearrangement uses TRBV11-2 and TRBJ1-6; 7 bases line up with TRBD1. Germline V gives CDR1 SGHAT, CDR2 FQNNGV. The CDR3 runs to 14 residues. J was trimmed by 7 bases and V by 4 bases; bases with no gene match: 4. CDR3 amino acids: CASSSRQGNSPLHF. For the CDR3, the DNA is TGTGCCAGCAGCTCTCGACAGGGAAATTCACCCCTCCACTTT.

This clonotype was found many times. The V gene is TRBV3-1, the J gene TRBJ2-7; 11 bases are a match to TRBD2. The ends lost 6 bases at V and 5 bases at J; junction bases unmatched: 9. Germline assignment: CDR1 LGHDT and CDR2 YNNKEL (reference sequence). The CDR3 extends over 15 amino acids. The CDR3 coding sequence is TGTGCCAGCAGACTCACTAGCGGGAGTACCCACGAGCAGTACTTC. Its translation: CASRLTSGSTHEQYF.

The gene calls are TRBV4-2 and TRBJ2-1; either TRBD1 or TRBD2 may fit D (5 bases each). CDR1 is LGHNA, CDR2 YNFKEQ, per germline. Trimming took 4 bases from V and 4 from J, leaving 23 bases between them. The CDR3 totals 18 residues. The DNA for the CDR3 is TGTGCCAGCAGCCCGGGACGAAACGCTCAGATTCTTTACAATGAGCAGTTCTTC. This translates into CASSPGRNAQILYNEQFF.

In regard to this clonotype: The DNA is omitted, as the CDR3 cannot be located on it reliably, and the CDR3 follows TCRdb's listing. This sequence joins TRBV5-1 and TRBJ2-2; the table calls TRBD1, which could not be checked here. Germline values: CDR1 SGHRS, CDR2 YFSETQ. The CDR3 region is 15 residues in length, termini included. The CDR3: CASSWDSNTGELFFF.

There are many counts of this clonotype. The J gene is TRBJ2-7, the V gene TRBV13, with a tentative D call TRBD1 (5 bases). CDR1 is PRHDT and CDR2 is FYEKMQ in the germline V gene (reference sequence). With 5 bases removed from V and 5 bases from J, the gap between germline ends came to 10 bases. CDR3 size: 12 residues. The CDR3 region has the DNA TGTGCCAGCAGCAAAGGGGCGAACGAGCAGTACTTC. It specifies CASSKGANEQYF.

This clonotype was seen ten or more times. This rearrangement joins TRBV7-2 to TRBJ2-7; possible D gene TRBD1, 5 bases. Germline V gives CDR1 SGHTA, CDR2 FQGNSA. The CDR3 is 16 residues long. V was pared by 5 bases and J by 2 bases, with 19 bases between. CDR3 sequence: CASSHLRERATYEQYF. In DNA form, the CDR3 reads TGTGCCAGCAGCCACCTCAGGGAAAGGGCCACCTACGAGCAGTACTTC.

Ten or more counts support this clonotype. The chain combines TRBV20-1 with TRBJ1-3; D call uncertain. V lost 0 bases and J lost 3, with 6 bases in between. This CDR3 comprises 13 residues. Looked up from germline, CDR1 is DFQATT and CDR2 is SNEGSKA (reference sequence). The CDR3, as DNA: TGCAGTGCTAGAGACAGTAATGGAAACACCATATATTTT. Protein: CSARDSNGNTIYF.

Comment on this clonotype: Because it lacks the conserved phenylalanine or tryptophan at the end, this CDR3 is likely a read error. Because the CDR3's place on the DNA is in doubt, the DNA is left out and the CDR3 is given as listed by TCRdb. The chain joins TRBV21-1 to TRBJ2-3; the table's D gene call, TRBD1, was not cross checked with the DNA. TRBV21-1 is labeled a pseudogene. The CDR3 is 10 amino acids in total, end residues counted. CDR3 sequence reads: CASSKEEGHP.

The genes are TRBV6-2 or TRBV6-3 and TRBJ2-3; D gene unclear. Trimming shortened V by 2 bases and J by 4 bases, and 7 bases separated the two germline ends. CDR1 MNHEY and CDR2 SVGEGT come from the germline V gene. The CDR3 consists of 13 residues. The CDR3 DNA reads TGTGCCAGCAGTTACCGGTGGTCAGATACGCAGTATTTT. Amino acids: CASSYRWSDTQYF.

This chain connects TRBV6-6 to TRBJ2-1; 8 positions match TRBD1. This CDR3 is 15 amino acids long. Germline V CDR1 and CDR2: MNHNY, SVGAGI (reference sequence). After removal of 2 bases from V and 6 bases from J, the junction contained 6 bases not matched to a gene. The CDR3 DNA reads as TGTGCCAGCAGTTACCCACAGGGGGTGGGCAATGAGCAGTTCTTC. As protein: CASSYPQGVGNEQFF.

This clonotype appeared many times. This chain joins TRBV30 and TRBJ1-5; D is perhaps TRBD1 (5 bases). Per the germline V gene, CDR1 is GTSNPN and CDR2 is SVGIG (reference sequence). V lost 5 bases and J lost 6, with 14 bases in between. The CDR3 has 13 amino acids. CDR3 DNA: TGTGCCTGGTCTCGGGGCCCCGGTCAGCCCCAGCATTTT. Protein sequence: CAWSRGPGQPQHF.

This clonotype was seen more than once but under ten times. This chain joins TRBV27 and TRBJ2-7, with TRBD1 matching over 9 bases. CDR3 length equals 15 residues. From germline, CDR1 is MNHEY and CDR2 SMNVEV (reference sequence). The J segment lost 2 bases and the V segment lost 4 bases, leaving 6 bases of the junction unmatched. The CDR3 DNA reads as TGTGCCAGCAGTTCGGACAGGGGATTCACCTACGAGCAGTACTTC. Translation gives CASSSDRGFTYEQYF.